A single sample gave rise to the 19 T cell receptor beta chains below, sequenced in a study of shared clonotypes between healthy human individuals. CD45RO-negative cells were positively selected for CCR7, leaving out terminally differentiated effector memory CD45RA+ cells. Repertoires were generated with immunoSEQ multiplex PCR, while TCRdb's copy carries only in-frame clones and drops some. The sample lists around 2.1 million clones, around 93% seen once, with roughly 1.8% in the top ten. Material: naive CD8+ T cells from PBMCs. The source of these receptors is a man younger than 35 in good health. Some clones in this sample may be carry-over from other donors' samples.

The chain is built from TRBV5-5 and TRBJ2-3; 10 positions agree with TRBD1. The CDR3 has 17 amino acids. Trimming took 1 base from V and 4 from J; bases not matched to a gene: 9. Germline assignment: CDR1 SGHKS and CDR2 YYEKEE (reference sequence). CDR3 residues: CASSLFVWTGGADTQYF. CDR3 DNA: TGTGCCAGCAGCTTGTTCGTCTGGACAGGGGGTGCAGATACGCAGTATTTT.

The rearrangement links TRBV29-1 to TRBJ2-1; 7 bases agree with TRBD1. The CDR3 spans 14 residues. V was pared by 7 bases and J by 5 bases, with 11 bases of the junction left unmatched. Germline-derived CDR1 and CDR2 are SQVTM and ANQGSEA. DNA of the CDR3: TGCAGCGGTGCCGGGACAGCTAGTAACAATGAGCAGTTCTTC. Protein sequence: CSGAGTASNNEQFF.

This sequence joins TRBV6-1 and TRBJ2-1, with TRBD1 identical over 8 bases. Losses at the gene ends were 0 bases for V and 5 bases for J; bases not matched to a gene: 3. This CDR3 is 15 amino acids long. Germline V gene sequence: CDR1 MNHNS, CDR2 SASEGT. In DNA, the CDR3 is TGTGCCAGCAGTGAAGCTGAGACAGGGGACAATGAGCAGTTCTTC. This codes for CASSEAETGDNEQFF.

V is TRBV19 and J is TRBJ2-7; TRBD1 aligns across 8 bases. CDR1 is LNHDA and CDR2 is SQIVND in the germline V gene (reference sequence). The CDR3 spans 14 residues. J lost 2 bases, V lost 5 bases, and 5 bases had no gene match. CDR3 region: CASSDRTGPYEQYF. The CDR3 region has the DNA TGTGCCAGTAGTGACCGGACAGGGCCCTACGAGCAGTACTTC.

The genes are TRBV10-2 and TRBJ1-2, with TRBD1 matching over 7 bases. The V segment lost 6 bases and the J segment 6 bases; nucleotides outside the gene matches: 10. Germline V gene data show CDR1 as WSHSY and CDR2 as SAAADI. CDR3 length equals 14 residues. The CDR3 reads CASRNRGQWDGYTF. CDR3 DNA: TGCGCCAGCAGGAACAGGGGCCAGTGGGATGGCTACACCTTC.

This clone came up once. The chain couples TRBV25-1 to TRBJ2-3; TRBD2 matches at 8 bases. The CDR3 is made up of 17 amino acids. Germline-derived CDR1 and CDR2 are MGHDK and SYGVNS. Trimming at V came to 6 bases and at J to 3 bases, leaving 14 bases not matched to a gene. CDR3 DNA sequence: TGTGCCAGCAGGGGCTGGCTGCCGGGAGGGGTGACAGATACGCAGTATTTT. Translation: CASRGWLPGGVTDTQYF. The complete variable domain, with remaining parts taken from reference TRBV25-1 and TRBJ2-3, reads EADIYQTPRYLVIGTGKKITLECSQTMGHDKMYWYQQDPGMELHLIHYSYGVNSTEKGDLSSESTVSRIRTEHFPLTLESARPSHTSQYLCASRGWLPGGVTDTQYFGPGTRLTVL.

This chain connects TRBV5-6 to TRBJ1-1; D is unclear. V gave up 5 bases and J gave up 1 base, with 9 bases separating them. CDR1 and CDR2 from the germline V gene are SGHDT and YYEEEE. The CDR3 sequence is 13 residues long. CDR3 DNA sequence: TGTGCCAGCAGGCAGGAGGGGAACACTGAAGCTTTCTTT. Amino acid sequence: CASRQEGNTEAFF. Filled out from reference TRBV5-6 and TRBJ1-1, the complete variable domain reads DAGVTQSPTHLIKTRGQQVTLRCSPKSGHDTVSWYQQALGQGPQFIFQYYEEEERQRGNFPDRFSGHQFPNYSSELNVNALLLGDSALYLCASRQEGNTEAFFGQGTRLTVV.

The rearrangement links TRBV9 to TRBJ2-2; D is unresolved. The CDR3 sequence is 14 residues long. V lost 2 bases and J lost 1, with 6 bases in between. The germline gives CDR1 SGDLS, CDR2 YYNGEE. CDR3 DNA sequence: TGTGCCAGCAGCGTTATGGTGAACACCGGGGAGCTGTTTTTT. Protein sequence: CASSVMVNTGELFF.

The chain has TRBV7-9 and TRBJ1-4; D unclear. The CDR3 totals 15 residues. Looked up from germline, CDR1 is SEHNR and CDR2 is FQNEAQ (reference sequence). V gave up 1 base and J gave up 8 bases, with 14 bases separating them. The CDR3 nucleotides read TGTGCCAGCAGCTTAGGGGTCCGGGTGGAAGAAAAACTGTTTTTT. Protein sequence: CASSLGVRVEEKLFF.

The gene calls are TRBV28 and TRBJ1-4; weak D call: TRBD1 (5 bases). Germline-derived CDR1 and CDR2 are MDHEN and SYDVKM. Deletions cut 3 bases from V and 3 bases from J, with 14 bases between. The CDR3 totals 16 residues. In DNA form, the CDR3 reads TGTGCCAGCAGTTTTCCCACCCAGGGCGCTAATGAAAAACTGTTTTTT. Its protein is CASSFPTQGANEKLFF.

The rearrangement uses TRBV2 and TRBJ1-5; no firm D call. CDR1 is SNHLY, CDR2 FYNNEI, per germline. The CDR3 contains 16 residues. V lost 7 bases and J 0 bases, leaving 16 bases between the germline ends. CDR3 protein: CASTLTLGNSNQPQHF. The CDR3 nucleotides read TGTGCCAGCACCCTAACTCTTGGCAATAGCAATCAGCCCCAGCATTTT.

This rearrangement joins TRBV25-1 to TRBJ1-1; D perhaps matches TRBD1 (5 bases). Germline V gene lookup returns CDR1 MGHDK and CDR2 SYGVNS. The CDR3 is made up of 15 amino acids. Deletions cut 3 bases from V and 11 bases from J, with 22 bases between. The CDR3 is CASSDRALSAVEAFF. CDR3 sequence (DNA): TGTGCCAGCAGTGACAGGGCCCTTAGCGCGGTGGAGGCTTTCTTT. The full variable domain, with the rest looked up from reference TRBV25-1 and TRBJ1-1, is EADIYQTPRYLVIGTGKKITLECSQTMGHDKMYWYQQDPGMELHLIHYSYGVNSTEKGDLSSESTVSRIRTEHFPLTLESARPSHTSQYLCASSDRALSAVEAFFGQGTRLTVV.

The CDR3 DNA reads TGTGCCAGCAGTTTGGAAGGGAGGGTAAATCAGCCCCAGCATTTT. Translating it yields CASSLEGRVNQPQHF. This chain joins TRBV28 and TRBJ1-5, with D uncertain. Trimming pared 3 bases from V and 4 bases from J, leaving 13 bases between. CDR1 and CDR2 from the germline V gene are MDHEN and SYDVKM. The CDR3 spans 15 residues.

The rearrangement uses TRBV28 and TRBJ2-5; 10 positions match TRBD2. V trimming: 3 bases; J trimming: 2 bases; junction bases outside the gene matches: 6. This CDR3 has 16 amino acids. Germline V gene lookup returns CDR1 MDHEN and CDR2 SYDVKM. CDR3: CASSLPGSGRQETQYF. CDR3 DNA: TGTGCCAGCAGTTTGCCTGGTAGCGGGAGGCAAGAGACCCAGTACTTC. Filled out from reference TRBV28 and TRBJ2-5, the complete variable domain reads DVKVTQSSRYLVKRTGEKVFLECVQDMDHENMFWYRQDPGLGLRLIYFSYDVKMKEKGDIPEGYSVSREKKERFSLILESASTNQTSMYLCASSLPGSGRQETQYFGPGTRLLVL.

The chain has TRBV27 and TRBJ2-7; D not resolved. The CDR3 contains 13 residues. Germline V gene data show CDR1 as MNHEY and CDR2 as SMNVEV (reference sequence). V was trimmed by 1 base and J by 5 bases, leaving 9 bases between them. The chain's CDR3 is CASSLWTGDEQYF. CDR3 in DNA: TGTGCCAGCAGTTTATGGACGGGTGACGAGCAGTACTTC.

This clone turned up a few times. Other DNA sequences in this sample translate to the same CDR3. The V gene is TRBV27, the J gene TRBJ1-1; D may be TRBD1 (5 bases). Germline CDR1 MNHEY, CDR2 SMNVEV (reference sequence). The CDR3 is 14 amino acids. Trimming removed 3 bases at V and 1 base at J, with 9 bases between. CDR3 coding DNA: TGTGCCAGCAGTTTGGTCGGGGGGAACACTGAAGCTTTCTTT. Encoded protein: CASSLVGGNTEAFF.

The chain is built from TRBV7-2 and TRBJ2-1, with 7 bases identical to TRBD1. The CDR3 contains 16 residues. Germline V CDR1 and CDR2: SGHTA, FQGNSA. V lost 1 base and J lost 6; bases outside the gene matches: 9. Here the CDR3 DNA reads TGTGCCAGCAGCTTAGAAGTAGTGACAGGGTCCAATGAGCAGTTCTTC. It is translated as CASSLEVVTGSNEQFF.

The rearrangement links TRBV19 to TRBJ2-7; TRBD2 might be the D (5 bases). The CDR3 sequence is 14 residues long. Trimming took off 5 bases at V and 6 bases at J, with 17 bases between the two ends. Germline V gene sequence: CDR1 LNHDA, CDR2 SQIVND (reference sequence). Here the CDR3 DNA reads TGTGCCAGTAGTCAGGAACTAGAGGTGTTCGAGCAGTACTTC. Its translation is CASSQELEVFEQYF.

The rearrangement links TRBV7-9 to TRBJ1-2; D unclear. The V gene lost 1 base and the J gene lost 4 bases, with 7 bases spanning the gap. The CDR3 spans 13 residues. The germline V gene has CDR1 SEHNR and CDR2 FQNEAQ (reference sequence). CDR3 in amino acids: CASSLVAVYGYTF. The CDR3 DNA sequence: TGTGCCAGCAGCTTAGTAGCGGTCTATGGCTACACCTTC.